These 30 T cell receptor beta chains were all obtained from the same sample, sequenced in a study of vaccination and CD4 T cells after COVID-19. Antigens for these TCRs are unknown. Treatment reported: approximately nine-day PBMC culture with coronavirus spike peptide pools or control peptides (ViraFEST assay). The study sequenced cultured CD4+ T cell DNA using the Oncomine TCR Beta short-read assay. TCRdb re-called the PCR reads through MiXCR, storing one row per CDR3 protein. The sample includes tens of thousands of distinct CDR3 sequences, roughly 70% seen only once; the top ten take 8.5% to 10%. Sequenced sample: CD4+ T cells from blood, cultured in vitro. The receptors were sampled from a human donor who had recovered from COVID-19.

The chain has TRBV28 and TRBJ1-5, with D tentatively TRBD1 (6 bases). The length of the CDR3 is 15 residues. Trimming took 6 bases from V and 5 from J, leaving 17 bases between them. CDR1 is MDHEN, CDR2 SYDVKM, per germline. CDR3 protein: CASRSGVGGHQPQHF. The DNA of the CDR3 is TGTGCCAGCAGGTCAGGGGTGGGGGGGCATCAGCCCCAGCATTTT. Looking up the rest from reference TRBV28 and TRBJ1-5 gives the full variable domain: DVKVTQSSRYLVKRTGEKVFLECVQDMDHENMFWYRQDPGLGLRLIYFSYDVKMKEKGDIPEGYSVSREKKERFSLILESASTNQTSMYLCASRSGVGGHQPQHFGDGTRLSIL.

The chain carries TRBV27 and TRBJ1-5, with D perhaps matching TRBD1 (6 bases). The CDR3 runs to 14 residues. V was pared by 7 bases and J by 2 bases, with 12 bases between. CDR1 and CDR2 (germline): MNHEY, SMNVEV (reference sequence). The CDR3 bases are TGTGCCAGCACCCCACGACAGGGCAATCAGCCCCAGCATTTT. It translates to CASTPRQGNQPQHF.

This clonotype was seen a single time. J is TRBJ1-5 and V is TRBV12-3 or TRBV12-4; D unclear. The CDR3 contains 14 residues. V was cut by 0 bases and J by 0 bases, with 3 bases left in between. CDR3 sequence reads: CASSLAGSNQPQHF. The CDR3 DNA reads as TGTGCCAGCAGTTTAGCCGGTAGCAATCAGCCCCAGCATTTT.

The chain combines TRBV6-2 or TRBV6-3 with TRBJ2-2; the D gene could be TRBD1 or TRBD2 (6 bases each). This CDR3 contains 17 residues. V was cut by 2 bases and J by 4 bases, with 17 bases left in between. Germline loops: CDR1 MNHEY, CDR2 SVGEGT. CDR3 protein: CASSYPYTGTSTGELFF. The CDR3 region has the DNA TGTGCCAGCAGTTACCCGTATACAGGGACTTCCACCGGGGAGCTGTTTTTT.

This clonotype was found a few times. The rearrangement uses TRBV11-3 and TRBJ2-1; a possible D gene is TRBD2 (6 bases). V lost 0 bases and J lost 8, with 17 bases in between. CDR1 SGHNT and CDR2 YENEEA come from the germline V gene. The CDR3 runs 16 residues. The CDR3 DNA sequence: TGTGCCAGCAGCTTAGACGGGCGGGATGGTTTCGATGAGCAGTTCTTC. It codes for CASSLDGRDGFDEQFF. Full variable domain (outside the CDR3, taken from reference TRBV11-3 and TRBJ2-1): EAGVVQSPRYKIIEKKQPVAFWCNPISGHNTLYWYLQNLGQGPELLIRYENEEAVDDSQLPKDRFSAERLKGVDSTLKIQPAELGDSAVYLCASSLDGRDGFDEQFFGPGTRLTVL.

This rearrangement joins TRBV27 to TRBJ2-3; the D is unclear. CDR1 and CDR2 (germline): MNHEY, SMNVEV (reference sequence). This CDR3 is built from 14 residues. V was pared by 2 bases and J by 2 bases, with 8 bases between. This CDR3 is CASSLVRSTDTQYF. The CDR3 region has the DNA TGTGCCAGCAGTTTAGTCCGCTCCACAGATACGCAGTATTTT.

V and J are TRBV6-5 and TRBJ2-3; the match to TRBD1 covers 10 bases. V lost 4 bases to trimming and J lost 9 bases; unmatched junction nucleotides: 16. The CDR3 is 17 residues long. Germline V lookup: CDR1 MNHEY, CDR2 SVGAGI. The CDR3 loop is CASSSETGGPPGVTQYF. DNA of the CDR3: TGTGCCAGCAGTTCAGAGACAGGGGGCCCGCCGGGGGTCACGCAGTATTTT.

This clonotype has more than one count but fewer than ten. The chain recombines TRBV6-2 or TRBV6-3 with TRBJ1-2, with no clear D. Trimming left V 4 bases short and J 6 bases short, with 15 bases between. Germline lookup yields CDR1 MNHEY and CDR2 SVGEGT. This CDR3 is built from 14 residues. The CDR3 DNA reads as TGTGCCAGCAGTTCGGCGGCAGGCCCTAATGGCTACACCTTC. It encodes CASSSAAGPNGYTF.

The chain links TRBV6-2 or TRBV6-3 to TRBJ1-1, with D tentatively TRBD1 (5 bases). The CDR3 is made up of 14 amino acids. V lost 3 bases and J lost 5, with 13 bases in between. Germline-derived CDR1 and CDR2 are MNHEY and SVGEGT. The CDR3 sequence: CASSYNRIGTEAFF. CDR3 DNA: TGTGCCAGCAGTTATAACAGGATCGGGACTGAAGCTTTCTTT.

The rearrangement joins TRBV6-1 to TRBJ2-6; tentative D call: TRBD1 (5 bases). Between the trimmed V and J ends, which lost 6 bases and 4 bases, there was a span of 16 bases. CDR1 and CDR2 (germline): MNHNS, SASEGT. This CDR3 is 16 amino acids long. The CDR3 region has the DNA TGTGCCAGCAGGCCCCTCCAGGGTTCCGGGGCCAACGTCCTGACTTTC. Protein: CASRPLQGSGANVLTF.

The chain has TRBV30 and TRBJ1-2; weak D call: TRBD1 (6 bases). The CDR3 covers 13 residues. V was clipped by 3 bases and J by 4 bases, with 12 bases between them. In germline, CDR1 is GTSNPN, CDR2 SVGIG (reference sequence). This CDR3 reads CAWREQGAYGYTF. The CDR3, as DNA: TGTGCCTGGAGGGAACAGGGAGCCTATGGCTACACCTTC. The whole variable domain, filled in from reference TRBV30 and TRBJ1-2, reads SQTIHQWPATLVQPVGSPLSLECTVEGTSNPNLYWYRQAAGRGLQLLFYSVGIGQISSEVPQNLSASRPQDRQFILSSKKLLLSDSGFYLCAWREQGAYGYTFGSGTRLTVV.

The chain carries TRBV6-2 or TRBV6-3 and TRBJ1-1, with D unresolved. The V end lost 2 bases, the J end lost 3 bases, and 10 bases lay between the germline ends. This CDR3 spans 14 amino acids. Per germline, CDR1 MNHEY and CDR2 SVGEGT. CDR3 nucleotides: TGTGCCAGCAGTTACAGGAGGGCGCACACTGAAGCTTTCTTT. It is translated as CASSYRRAHTEAFF.

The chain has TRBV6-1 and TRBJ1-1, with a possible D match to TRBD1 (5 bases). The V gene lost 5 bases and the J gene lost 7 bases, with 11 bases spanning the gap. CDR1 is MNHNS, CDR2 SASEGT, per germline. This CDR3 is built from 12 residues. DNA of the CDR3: TGTGCCAGCAGTCGCGGACACCATGAAGCTTTCTTT. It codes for CASSRGHHEAFF.

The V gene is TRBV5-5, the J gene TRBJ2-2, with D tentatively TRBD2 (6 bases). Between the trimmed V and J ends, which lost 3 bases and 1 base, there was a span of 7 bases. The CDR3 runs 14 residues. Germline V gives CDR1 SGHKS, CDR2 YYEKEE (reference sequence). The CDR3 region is CASSSGLNTGELFF. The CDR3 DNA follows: TGTGCCAGCAGCTCGGGACTGAACACCGGGGAGCTGTTTTTT.

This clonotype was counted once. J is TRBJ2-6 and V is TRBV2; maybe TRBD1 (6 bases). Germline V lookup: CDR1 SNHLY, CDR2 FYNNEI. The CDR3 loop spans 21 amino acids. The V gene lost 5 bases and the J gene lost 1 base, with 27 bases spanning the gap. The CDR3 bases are TGTGCCAGCAGTTCGAGTCCTGAACAGGGTAAACGGCCTTCTGGGGCCAACGTCCTGACTTTC. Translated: CASSSSPEQGKRPSGANVLTF.

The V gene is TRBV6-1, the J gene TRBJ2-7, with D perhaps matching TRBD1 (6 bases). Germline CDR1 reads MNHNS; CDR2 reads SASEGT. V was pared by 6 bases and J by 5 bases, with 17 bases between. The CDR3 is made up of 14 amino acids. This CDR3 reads CASSRDIGTHEQYF. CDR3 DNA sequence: TGTGCCAGCAGCCGGGACATCGGCACACACGAGCAGTACTTC.

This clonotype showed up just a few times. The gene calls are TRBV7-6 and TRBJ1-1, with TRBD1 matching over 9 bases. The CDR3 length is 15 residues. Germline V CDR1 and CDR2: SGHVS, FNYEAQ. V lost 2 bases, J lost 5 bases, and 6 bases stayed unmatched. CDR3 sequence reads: CASSLSVGQGTEAFF. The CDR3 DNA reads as TGTGCCAGCAGCTTATCTGTAGGACAGGGGACTGAAGCTTTCTTT.

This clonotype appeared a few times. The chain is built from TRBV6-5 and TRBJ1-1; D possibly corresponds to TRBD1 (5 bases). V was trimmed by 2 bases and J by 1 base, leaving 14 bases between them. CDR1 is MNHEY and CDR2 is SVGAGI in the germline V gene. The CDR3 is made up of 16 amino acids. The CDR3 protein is CASSYPQGVRNTEAFF. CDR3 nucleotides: TGTGCCAGCAGTTACCCCCAGGGCGTAAGGAACACTGAAGCTTTCTTT.

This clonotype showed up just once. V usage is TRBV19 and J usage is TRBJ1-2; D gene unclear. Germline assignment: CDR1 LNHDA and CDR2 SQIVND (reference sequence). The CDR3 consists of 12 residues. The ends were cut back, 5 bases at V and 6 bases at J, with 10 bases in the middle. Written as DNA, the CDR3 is TGTGCCAGTAGTCCCCGTGGCGATGGCTACACCTTC. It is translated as CASSPRGDGYTF.

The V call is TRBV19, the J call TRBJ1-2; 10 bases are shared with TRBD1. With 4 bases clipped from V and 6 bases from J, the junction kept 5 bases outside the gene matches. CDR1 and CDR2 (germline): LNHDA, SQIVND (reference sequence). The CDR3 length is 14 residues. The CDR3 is CASSTGTGDNGYTF. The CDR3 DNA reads TGTGCCAGTAGTACGGGGACAGGGGATAATGGCTACACCTTC.

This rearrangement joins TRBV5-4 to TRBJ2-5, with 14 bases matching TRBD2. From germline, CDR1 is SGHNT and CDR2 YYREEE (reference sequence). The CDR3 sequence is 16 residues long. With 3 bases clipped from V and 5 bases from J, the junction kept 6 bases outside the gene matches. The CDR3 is CASSSGLAGVGETQYF. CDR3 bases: TGTGCCAGCAGCTCGGGACTAGCGGGAGTAGGGGAGACCCAGTACTTC.

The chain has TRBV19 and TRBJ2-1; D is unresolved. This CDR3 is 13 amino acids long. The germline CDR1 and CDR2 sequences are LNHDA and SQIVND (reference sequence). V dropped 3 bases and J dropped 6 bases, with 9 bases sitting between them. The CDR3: CASSIYGRNEQFF. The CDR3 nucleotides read TGTGCCAGTAGTATTTATGGGCGCAATGAGCAGTTCTTC.

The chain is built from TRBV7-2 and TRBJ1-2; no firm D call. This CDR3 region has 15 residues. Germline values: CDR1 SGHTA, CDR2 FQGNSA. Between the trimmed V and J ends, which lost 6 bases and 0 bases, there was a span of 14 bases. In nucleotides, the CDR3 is TGTGCCAGCAGATCTACAGAGCGCCCTAACTATGGCTACACCTTC. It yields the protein CASRSTERPNYGYTF.

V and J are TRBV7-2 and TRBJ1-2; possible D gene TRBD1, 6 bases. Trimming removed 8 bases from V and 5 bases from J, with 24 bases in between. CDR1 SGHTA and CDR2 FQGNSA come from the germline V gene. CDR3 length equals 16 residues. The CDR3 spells CASLLSAGGGRYGYTF. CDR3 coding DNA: TGTGCCAGCTTACTATCCGCCGGGGGGGGCCGGTATGGCTACACCTTC.

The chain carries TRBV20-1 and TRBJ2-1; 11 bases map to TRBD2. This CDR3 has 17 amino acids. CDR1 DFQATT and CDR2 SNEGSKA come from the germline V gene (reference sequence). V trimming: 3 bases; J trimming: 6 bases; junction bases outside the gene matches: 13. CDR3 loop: CSASLAGGSTTSNEQFF. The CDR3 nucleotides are TGCAGTGCTAGTTTAGCGGGAGGGTCAACTACTAGCAATGAGCAGTTCTTC.

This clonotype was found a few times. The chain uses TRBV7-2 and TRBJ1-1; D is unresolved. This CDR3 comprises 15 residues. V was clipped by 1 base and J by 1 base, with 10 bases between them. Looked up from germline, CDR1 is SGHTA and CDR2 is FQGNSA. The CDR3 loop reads CASSLGVIENTEAFF. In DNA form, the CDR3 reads TGTGCCAGCAGCTTAGGGGTCATAGAGAACACTGAAGCTTTCTTT.

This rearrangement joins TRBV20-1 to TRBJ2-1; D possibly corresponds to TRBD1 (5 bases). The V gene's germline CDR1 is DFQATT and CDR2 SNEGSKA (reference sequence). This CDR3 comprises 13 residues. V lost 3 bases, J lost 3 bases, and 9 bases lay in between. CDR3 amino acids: CSASGDSYNEQFF. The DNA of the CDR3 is TGCAGTGCTAGTGGCGACAGCTACAATGAGCAGTTCTTC.

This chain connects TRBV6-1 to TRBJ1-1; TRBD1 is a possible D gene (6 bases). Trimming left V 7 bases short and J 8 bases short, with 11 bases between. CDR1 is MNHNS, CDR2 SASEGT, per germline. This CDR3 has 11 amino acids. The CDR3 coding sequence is TGTGCCAGCAAGAGAGGGGGGGAAGCTTTCTTT. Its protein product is CASKRGGEAFF.

As DNA, the CDR3 is TGTGCCAGCAGTTATGAGGGGAATTCACCCCTCCACTTT. This encodes CASSYEGNSPLHF. V gene TRBV6-5 combines with J gene TRBJ1-6; D may be TRBD1 (5 bases). This CDR3 is built from 13 residues. From germline, CDR1 is MNHEY and CDR2 SVGAGI. V shed 3 bases and J shed 7 bases, with 7 bases lying between them.

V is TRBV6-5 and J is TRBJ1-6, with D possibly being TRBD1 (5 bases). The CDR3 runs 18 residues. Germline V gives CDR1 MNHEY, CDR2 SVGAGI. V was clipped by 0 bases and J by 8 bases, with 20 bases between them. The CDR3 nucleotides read TGTGCCAGCAGTTACTCAGGGAAGGCGACCGGGGGACATTCACCCCTCCACTTT. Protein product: CASSYSGKATGGHSPLHF.